This is a list of T cell receptor beta chains from one sample in a study of blood T cell repertoires in COVID-19. The protocol was immunoSEQ multiplex PCR, while the TCRdb copy is restricted to in-frame clones and leaves out a portion. This sample yields 350,000 or so clones, of which about 89% are seen a single time; about 10% belongs to the top ten. Source material: peripheral blood. Receptors were obtained from a woman under 40 with COVID-19, enrolled during active disease. Each CDR3 is given with its conserved first and last residue. D genes are given only for firm matches. Size is stated for part of the rows, as once, few or many counts, or as a class when the clone is expanded.

d_call clone_size j_call v_call cdr3_aa cdr3_nt
- - TRBJ2-1 TRBV11-3 CASSFGGQLGNEQFF TGTGCCAGCAGCTTCGGGGGGCAGTTGGGGAATGAGCAGTTCTTC
TRBD2 few TRBJ2-7 TRBV6-5 CASSWTSGSSYEQYF TGTGCCAGCAGTTGGACTAGCGGGAGCTCCTACGAGCAGTACTTC
- - TRBJ1-5 TRBV21-1 CARGADQPQHF TGTGCCAGAGGGGCAGATCAGCCCCAGCATTTT
- - TRBJ1-3 TRBV21-1 CASSKKARGRASGNTIYF TGTGCCAGCAGCAAAAAAGCCAGGGGGCGAGCATCTGGAAACACCATATATTTT
TRBD1 few TRBJ1-2 TRBV19 CASSPGGVIYGYTF TGTGCCAGTAGTCCAGGGGGCGTTATCTATGGCTACACCTTC
TRBD1 - TRBJ2-3 TRBV29-1 CSVSPTGQYTDTQYF TGCAGCGTATCGCCAACGGGACAGTACACAGATACGCAGTATTTT
TRBD1 - TRBJ2-3 TRBV4-3 CASSQGGQGTDTQYF TGCGCCAGCAGCCAAGGGGGACAGGGGACAGATACGCAGTATTTT
- - TRBJ1-2 TRBV30 CAWSLLGQRPNYGYTF TGTGCCTGGAGTCTCCTCGGACAGCGCCCTAACTATGGCTACACCTTC
- - TRBJ2-7 TRBV28 CASSSPLTTSSYEQYF TGTGCCAGCAGTTCCCCTCTAACAACTAGCAGCTACGAGCAGTACTTC
- - TRBJ2-5 TRBV5-8 CASSYRELETQYF TGTGCCAGCAGCTACAGGGAACTAGAGACCCAGTACTTC
TRBD1 - TRBJ2-2 TRBV29-1 CSVYLTGANTGELFF TGCAGCGTCTACTTGACAGGGGCCAACACCGGGGAGCTGTTTTTT
- - TRBJ1-2 TRBV3-1/TRBV3-2 CASSQISDYGYTF TGTGCCAGCAGCCAGATTTCGGACTATGGCTACACCTTC
TRBD1 - TRBJ1-2 TRBV7-9 CASSSLGGTGASNYGYTF TGTGCCAGCAGTAGCTTAGGTGGGACAGGGGCCTCTAACTATGGCTACACCTTC
TRBD1 - TRBJ1-3 TRBV7-6 CASSMRTGTSLGNTIYF TGTGCCAGCAGCATGAGGACAGGGACCTCTCTGGGAAACACCATATATTTT
TRBD1 - TRBJ2-1 TRBV19 CASSIGGNRGSDEQFF TGTGCCAGTAGTATAGGCGGGAACAGGGGGTCCGATGAGCAGTTCTTC
TRBD2 - TRBJ2-5 TRBV4-2 CASSQGVSAGALAVLGQETQYF TGTGCCAGCAGCCAAGGGGTTAGCGCAGGGGCACTAGCGGTCCTTGGGCAAGAGACCCAGTACTTC